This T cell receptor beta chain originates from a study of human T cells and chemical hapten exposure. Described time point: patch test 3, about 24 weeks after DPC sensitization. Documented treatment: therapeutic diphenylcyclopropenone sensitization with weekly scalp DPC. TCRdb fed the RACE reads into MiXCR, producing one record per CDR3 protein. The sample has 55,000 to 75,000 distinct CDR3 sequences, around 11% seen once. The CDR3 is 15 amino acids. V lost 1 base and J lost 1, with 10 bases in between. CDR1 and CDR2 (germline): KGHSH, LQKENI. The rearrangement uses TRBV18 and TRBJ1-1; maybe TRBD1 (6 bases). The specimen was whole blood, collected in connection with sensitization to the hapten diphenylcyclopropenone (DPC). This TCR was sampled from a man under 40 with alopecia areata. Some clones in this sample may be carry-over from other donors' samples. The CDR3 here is CASSPRDTRNTEAFF. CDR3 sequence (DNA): TGTGCCAGCTCACCACGGGACACCAGGAACACTGAAGCTTTCTTT.